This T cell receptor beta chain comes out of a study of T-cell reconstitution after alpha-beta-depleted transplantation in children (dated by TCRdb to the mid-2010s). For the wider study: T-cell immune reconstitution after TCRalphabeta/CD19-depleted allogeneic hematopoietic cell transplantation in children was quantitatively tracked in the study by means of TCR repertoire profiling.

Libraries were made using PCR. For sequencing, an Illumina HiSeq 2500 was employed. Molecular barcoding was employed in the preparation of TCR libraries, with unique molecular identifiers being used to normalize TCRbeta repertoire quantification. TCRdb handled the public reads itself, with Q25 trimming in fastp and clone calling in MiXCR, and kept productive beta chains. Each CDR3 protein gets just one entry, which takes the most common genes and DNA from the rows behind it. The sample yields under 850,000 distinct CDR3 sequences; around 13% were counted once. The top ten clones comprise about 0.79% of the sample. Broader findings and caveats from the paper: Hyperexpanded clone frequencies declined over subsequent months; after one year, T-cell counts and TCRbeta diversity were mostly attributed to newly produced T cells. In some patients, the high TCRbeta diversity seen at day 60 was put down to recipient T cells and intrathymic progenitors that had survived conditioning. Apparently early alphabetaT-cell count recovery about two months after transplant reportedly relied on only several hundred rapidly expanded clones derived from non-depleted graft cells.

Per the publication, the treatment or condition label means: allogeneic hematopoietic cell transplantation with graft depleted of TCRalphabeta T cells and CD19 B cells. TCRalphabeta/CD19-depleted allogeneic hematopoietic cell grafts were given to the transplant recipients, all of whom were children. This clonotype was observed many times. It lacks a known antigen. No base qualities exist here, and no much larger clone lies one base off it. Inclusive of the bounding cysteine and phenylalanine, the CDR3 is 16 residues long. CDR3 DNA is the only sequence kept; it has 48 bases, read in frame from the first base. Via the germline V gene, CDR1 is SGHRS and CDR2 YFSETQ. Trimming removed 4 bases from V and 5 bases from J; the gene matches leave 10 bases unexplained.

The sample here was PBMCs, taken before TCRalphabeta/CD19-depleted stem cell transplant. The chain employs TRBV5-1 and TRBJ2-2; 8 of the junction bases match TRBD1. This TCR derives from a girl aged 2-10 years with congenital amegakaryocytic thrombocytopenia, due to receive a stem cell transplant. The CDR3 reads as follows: CASSPGQGFGTGELFF. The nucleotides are TGCGCCAGCAGCCCCGGACAGGGATTTGGGACCGGGGAGCTGTTTTTT.